This entry lists 27 T cell receptor beta chains sequenced from one sample in a study of T cells in Graves' hyperthyroidism and ophthalmopathy. The TCR beta CDR3 regions underwent amplification using RNA transcripts as the source. First-round RT-PCR of the TCR CDR3 relied on the HTBI primer set. TCRdb ran MiXCR on the multiplex PCR reads and lists one entry per CDR3 protein. The data show 300,000 to 450,000 distinct CDR3 sequences, with roughly 25% seen just once and less than 75% held by the top ten. The material sequenced was blood. All receptors come from a man aged 50 to 59 with Graves' hyperthyroidism.

The rearrangement links TRBV9 to TRBJ2-4; 12 bases map to TRBD1. Per germline, CDR1 SGDLS and CDR2 YYNGEE. The CDR3 consists of 16 residues. V lost 4 bases, J lost 7 bases, and 9 bases stayed unmatched. Written as DNA, the CDR3 is TGTGCCAGCAGCCCACGGGACAGGGGGCTCGGGAACATTCAGTACTTC. This sequence encodes CASSPRDRGLGNIQYF.

A few counts support this clonotype. The chain recombines TRBV27 with TRBJ1-5; D unclear. CDR1 is MNHEY and CDR2 is SMNVEV in the germline V gene (reference sequence). The germline V and J ends were trimmed by 1 base and 4 bases, with 5 bases remaining between them. The CDR3 sequence is 13 residues long. The CDR3 sequence is CASSLYRNQPQHF. For the CDR3, the DNA is TGTGCCAGCAGTTTATACAGAAATCAGCCCCAGCATTTT.

Concerning this clonotype itself: This sequence may be a read error, since a much larger clone differs from it by one base. The V call is TRBV18, the J call TRBJ2-1, with D hard to call. The DNA matches TRBJ2-7 better at its end, which makes the J call doubtful. Germline V gene data show CDR1 as KGHSH and CDR2 as LQKENI. This CDR3 is 15 amino acids long. CDR3 amino acids: CASSPILSSYNEQYF. The CDR3 DNA reads as TGTGCCAGCTCACCAATCCTGAGCTCCTACAATGAGCAGTACTTC.

V is TRBV6-1 and J is TRBJ1-6, with D uncertain. Germline V gene data show CDR1 as MNHNS and CDR2 as SASEGT. CDR3 length equals 13 residues. V was cut by 6 bases and J by 8 bases, with 11 bases left in between. CDR3 sequence reads: CASREAMDSPLHF. As DNA, the CDR3 is TGTGCCAGCAGGGAGGCGATGGATTCACCCCTCCACTTT.

This rearrangement joins TRBV4-1 to TRBJ2-7, with a possible D match to TRBD1 (5 bases). CDR1 and CDR2 (germline): MGHRA, YSYEKL. This CDR3 is built from 15 residues. The germline V and J ends were trimmed by 1 base and 3 bases, with 13 bases remaining between them. This CDR3 is CASSQGRGQFYEQYF. The CDR3 coding sequence is TGCGCCAGCAGCCAAGGAAGGGGCCAATTCTACGAGCAGTACTTC.

This clonotype showed up many times. This chain connects TRBV11-3 to TRBJ2-7, with 7 bases lining up with TRBD1. There are 14 residues in the CDR3. Per germline, CDR1 SGHNT and CDR2 YENEEA. With V trimmed by 7 bases and J by 3 bases, 9 bases remained unmatched. The chain's CDR3 is CASTRGQTNYEQYF. The CDR3 bases are TGTGCCAGCACCAGGGGACAGACGAACTACGAGCAGTACTTC.

This chain connects TRBV5-1 to TRBJ2-1; D possibly corresponds to TRBD1 (5 bases). V was pared by 3 bases and J by 2 bases, with 18 bases between. The CDR3 runs to 17 residues. Germline lookup yields CDR1 SGHRS and CDR2 YFSETQ. The CDR3 DNA follows: TGCGCCAGCAGCTCCTTACCACAGGTCCCACCCTACAATGAGCAGTTCTTC. Translated, it gives CASSSLPQVPPYNEQFF.

The chain employs TRBV29-1 and TRBJ2-1; TRBD2 is a possible D gene (6 bases). V was trimmed by 6 bases and J by 0 bases, leaving 15 bases between them. The CDR3 consists of 15 residues. Germline CDR1 SQVTM, CDR2 ANQGSEA. The CDR3 sequence is CSVRGGGDSYNEQFF. The CDR3 region has the DNA TGCAGCGTGAGGGGCGGAGGGGACTCCTACAATGAGCAGTTCTTC.

The chain carries TRBV18 and TRBJ2-3, with 8 positions matching TRBD1. The CDR3 length is 14 residues. Germline V gene data show CDR1 as KGHSH and CDR2 as LQKENI. V lost 6 bases and J lost 4; bases outside the gene matches: 6. The CDR3 region has the DNA TGTGCCAGCTCGACGACAGGGGCGCCAGATACGCAGTATTTT. Translating it yields CASSTTGAPDTQYF.

This clonotype was seen a few times. The chain has TRBV10-3 and TRBJ2-5; 8 nucleotides match TRBD1. Germline values: CDR1 ENHRY, CDR2 SYGVKD. V gave up 7 bases and J gave up 4 bases; unmatched junction bases: 5. The CDR3 runs 13 residues. CDR3 bases: TGTGCCATCAAACCCACAGGGGGAGAGACCCAGTACTTC. This gives the protein CAIKPTGGETQYF.

The chain couples TRBV20-1 to TRBJ1-4; D is unresolved. CDR1 is DFQATT, CDR2 SNEGSKA, per germline (reference sequence). This CDR3 has 13 residues. V was clipped by 6 bases and J by 8 bases, with 16 bases between them. Here the CDR3 DNA reads TGCAGTGCGAAGGGAGGCGGTGCGGAAAAACTGTTTTTT. It is translated as CSAKGGGAEKLFF.

CDR3 nucleotide sequence: TGCAGCGTGAGCTGGGACACCACAGATACGCAGTATTTT. This gives the protein CSVSWDTTDTQYF. J is TRBJ2-3 and V is TRBV29-1; D might be TRBD1 (6 bases). Trimming took 6 bases from V and 2 from J, leaving 12 bases between them. Germline V gene lookup returns CDR1 SQVTM and CDR2 ANQGSEA. CDR3 size: 13 residues.

V gene TRBV7-3 combines with J gene TRBJ2-2; D unresolved. This CDR3 contains 16 residues. Trimming took 3 bases from V and 1 from J, leaving 12 bases between them. In germline, CDR1 is SGHTA, CDR2 FQGTGA. The CDR3 loop reads CASSLGGRKNTGELFF. The CDR3 DNA follows: TGTGCCAGCAGCTTGGGCGGACGGAAGAACACCGGGGAGCTGTTTTTT.

The V and J genes are TRBV24-1 and TRBJ2-1; possibly TRBD2 for D (5 bases). Trimming removed 12 bases at V and 4 bases at J, with 12 bases between. The V gene's germline CDR1 is KGHDR and CDR2 SFDVKD. This CDR3 spans 12 amino acids. DNA for the CDR3: TGTGCCGCCGGGAACCCGTACAATGAGCAGTTCTTC. This translates into CAAGNPYNEQFF.

V and J are TRBV24-1 and TRBJ2-2; D may be TRBD1 or TRBD2 (5 bases each). Germline V lookup: CDR1 KGHDR, CDR2 SFDVKD. The germline V and J ends were trimmed by 9 bases and 4 bases, with 11 bases remaining between them. The CDR3 contains 13 residues. CDR3 sequence reads: CATQGPLTGELFF. DNA for the CDR3: TGTGCCACCCAGGGACCCCTCACCGGGGAGCTGTTTTTT.

Only a few counts were recorded for this clonotype. The genes are TRBV30 and TRBJ2-3, with D perhaps matching TRBD2 (5 bases). This CDR3 is built from 14 residues. From germline, CDR1 is GTSNPN and CDR2 SVGIG (reference sequence). Trimming shortened V by 0 bases and J by 0 bases, and 7 bases separated the two germline ends. CDR3 DNA sequence: TGTGCCTGGAGTGTGGGCGGGAGCACAGATACGCAGTATTTT. It translates to CAWSVGGSTDTQYF.

This clonotype was observed many times. This chain connects TRBV6-1 to TRBJ1-1; no clear D. This CDR3 spans 14 amino acids. Germline V gene data show CDR1 as MNHNS and CDR2 as SASEGT. With 4 bases removed from V and 1 base from J, the gap between germline ends came to 10 bases. The CDR3: CASSAVGGNTEAFF. The CDR3 nucleotides read TGTGCCAGCAGTGCCGTAGGTGGGAACACTGAAGCTTTCTTT.

This clonotype has a count of ten or more. The chain employs TRBV11-2 and TRBJ2-7; D is uncertain. With 2 bases removed from V and 4 bases from J, the gap between germline ends came to 12 bases. The germline CDR1 and CDR2 sequences are SGHAT and FQNNGV. This CDR3 has 14 amino acids. The CDR3 region is CASSLMSGLYEQYF. The CDR3 region has the DNA TGTGCCAGCAGCTTAATGTCAGGCCTGTACGAGCAGTACTTC.

There are many counts of this clonotype. CDR3 protein: CASSGAMGGTGELFF. DNA for the CDR3: TGTGCCAGCAGTGGTGCAATGGGTGGCACCGGGGAGCTGTTTTTT. The chain has TRBV28 and TRBJ2-2; D gene uncertain. Trimming shortened V by 5 bases and J by 4 bases, and 14 bases separated the two germline ends. The V gene's germline CDR1 is MDHEN and CDR2 SYDVKM. The CDR3 runs 15 residues.

As regards this clonotype: Germline is not matched at one junction end, which may reflect a read error. The chain joins TRBV11-3 to TRBJ2-2; TRBD2 matches at 10 bases. Per the germline V gene, CDR1 is SGHNT and CDR2 is YENEEA. This CDR3 contains 16 residues. In DNA, the CDR3 is TGTGCCAGCAGCTTTAGGCTAGCGGGAGACACCGGGGAGCTGTTCTTT. This encodes CASSFRLAGDTGELFF.

This clonotype was detected many times. This chain joins TRBV11-3 and TRBJ2-5; 8 bases are a match to TRBD2. The CDR3 sequence is 14 residues long. Germline V gene lookup returns CDR1 SGHNT and CDR2 YENEEA. After removal of 5 bases from V and 2 bases from J, the junction contained 4 bases not matched to a gene. The CDR3 protein is CASSQIAGQETQYF. The CDR3 nucleotides read TGTGCCAGCAGCCAGATAGCGGGACAAGAGACCCAGTACTTC.

This clonotype showed up just a few times. The V and J genes are TRBV9 and TRBJ2-1; the match to TRBD2 covers 8 bases. The CDR3 has 17 residues. In germline, CDR1 is SGDLS, CDR2 YYNGEE. V gave up 2 bases and J gave up 5 bases; unmatched junction bases: 12. The chain's CDR3 is CASSVASSGFSDNEQFF. DNA for the CDR3: TGTGCCAGCAGCGTCGCATCTAGCGGGTTCAGCGACAATGAGCAGTTCTTC.

The rearrangement links TRBV20-1 to TRBJ1-6, with TRBD1 matching over 7 bases. Per germline, CDR1 DFQATT and CDR2 SNEGSKA (reference sequence). J was trimmed by 6 bases and V by 3 bases; bases with no gene match: 5. This CDR3 contains 14 residues. In DNA form, the CDR3 reads TGCAGTGCTAGTGCGGGACAGCTTAATTCACCCCTCCACTTT. Encoded protein: CSASAGQLNSPLHF.

This clonotype was counted a few times. The chain couples TRBV9 to TRBJ2-3; 7 bases agree with TRBD1. Germline assignment: CDR1 SGDLS and CDR2 YYNGEE. The CDR3 is 16 residues long. Trimming at V came to 0 bases and at J to 3 bases, leaving 7 bases not matched to a gene. Here the CDR3 DNA reads TGTGCCAGCAGCGTAGGACAGGGTCGGGCGACAGATACGCAGTATTTT. Its translation is CASSVGQGRATDTQYF.

J is TRBJ2-1 and V is TRBV10-3, with 7 bases matching TRBD2. After removal of 10 bases from V and 2 bases from J, the junction contained 8 bases not matched to a gene. Germline CDR1 is ENHRY and CDR2 is SYGVKD. The CDR3 extends over 14 amino acids. The CDR3 loop is CATRVAGAYNEQFF. In nucleotides, the CDR3 is TGTGCCACCAGAGTCGCGGGAGCCTACAATGAGCAGTTCTTC.

In the case of this clonotype: This may be a read error, as it is one base from a much larger clone. The chain recombines TRBV5-1 with TRBJ2-1, with unresolved D. The ends were cut back, 7 bases at V and 6 bases at J, with 20 bases in the middle. The CDR3 runs 15 residues. Per the germline V gene, CDR1 is SGHRS and CDR2 is YFSETQ. This CDR3 is CASASRRTTVNEQFF. The DNA of the CDR3 is TGCGCCAGCGCCTCGCGGCGCACGACGGTCAATGAGCAGTTCTTC.

This clonotype appeared a few times. V and J are TRBV27 and TRBJ2-1; 8 bases match TRBD1. J was trimmed by 2 bases and V by 6 bases; bases with no gene match: 3. CDR1 MNHEY and CDR2 SMNVEV come from the germline V gene (reference sequence). The CDR3 length is 14 residues. In nucleotides, the CDR3 is TGTGCCAGCAGGCCGGGACAGGCCTACAATGAGCAGTTCTTC. As protein: CASRPGQAYNEQFF.